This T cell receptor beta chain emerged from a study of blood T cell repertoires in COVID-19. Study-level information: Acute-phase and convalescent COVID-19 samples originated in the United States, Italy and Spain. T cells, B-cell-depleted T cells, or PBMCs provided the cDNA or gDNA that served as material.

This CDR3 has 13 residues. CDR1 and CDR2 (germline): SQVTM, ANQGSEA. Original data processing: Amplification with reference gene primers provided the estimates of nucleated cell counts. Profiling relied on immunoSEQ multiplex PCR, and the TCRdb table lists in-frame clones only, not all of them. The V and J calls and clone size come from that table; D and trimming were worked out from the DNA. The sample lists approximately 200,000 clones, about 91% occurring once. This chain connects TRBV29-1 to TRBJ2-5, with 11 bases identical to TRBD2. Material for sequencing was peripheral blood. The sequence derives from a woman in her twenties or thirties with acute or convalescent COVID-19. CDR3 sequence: CGSSGRSQETQYF. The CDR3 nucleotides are TGCGGCTCTAGCGGGAGGTCCCAAGAGACCCAGTACTTC.